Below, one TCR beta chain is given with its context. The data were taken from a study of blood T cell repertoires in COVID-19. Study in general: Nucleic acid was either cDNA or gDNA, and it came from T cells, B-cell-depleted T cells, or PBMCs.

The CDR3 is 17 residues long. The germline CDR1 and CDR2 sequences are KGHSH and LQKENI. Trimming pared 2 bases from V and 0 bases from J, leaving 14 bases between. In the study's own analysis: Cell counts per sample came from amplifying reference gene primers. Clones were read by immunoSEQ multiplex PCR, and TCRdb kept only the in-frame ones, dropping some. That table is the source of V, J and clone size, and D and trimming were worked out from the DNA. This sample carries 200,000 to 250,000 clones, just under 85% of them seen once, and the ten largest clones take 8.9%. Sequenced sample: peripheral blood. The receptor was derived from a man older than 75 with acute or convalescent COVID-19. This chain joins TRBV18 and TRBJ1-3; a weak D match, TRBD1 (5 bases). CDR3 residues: CASSPRQPIPSGNTIYF. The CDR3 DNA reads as TGTGCCAGCTCACCAAGACAGCCTATCCCCTCTGGAAACACCATATATTTT.